This T cell receptor beta chain emerged from a study of blood T cell repertoires in COVID-19. The trim removed 6 bases at V and 8 bases at J, leaving 9 bases unmatched. Looked up from germline, CDR1 is SEHNR and CDR2 is FQNEAQ (reference sequence). The CDR3 covers 13 residues. Cohort 3 recovery required two negative PCRs, clearance, or symptom resolution. Authors' processing steps: By means of reference gene primer amplification, nucleated cell counts were estimated. Repertoires were generated with immunoSEQ multiplex PCR, while TCRdb's copy carries only in-frame clones and drops some. V, J and clone size are taken as reported in that table, and D and trimming were inferred from the DNA itself. This table has a few hundred thousand clones, 80% to 90% appearing once.

The sample was PBMCs or T cells enriched from blood (not recorded which). The TCR comes from a woman aged 25 to 39 who had recovered from COVID-19. This chain uses TRBV7-9 with TRBJ1-1; TRBD1 matches 7 bases. The DNA for the CDR3 is TGTGCCAGCAGGGGAACAGGGGCCGAAGAAGCTTTCTTT. The encoded protein is CASRGTGAEEAFF.